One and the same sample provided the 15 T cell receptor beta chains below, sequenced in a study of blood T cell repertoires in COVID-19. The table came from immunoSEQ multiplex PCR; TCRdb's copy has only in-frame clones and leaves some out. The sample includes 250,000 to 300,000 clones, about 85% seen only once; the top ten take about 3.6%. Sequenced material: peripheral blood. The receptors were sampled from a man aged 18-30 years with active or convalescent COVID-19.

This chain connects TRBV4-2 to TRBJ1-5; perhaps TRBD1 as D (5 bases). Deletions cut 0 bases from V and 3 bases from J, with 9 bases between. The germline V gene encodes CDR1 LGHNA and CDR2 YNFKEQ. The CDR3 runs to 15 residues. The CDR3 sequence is CASSQEGGTNQPQHF. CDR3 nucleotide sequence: TGTGCCAGCAGCCAAGAGGGGGGAACCAATCAGCCCCAGCATTTT.

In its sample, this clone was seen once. Written as DNA, the CDR3 is TGTGCCAGCAGTTACTCCGGACTACATGTCGCAGATACGCAGTATTTT. It specifies CASSYSGLHVADTQYF. The chain joins TRBV6-6 to TRBJ2-3, with TRBD2 as a possible D gene (6 bases). CDR3 length equals 16 residues. Germline values: CDR1 MNHNY, CDR2 SVGAGI (reference sequence). Trimming stripped 0 bases from V and 4 bases from J, with 14 bases between.

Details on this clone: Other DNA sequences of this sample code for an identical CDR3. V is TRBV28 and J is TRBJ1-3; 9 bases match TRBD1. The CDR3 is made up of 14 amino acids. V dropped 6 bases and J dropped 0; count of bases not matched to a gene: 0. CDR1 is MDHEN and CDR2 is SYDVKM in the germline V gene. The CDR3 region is CASRTGGSGNTIYF. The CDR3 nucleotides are TGTGCCAGCAGGACAGGGGGCTCTGGAAACACCATATATTTT.

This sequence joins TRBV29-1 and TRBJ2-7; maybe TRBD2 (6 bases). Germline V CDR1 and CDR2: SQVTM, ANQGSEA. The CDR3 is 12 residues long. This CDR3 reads CTLPRESYEQYF. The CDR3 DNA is TGCACCCTGCCACGGGAGTCCTACGAGCAGTACTTC.

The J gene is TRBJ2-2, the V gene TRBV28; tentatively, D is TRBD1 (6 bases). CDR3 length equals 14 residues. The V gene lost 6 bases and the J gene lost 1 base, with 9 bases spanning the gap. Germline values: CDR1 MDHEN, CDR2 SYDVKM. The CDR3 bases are TGTGCCAGCAGAACGGGACAGAACACCGGGGAGCTGTTTTTT. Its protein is CASRTGQNTGELFF.

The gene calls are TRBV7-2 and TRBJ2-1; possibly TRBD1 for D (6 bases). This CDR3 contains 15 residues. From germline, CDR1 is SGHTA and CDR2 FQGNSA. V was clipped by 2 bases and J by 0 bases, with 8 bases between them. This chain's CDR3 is CASSLTGNSYNEQFF. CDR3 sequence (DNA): TGTGCCAGCAGCTTAACAGGGAACTCCTACAATGAGCAGTTCTTC.

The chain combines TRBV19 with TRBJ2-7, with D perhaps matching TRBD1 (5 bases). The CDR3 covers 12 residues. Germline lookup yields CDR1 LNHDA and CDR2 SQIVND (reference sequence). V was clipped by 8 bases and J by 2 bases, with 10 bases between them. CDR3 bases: TGTGCCAGTCAGGGTAGCCCCTACGAGCAGTACTTC. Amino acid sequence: CASQGSPYEQYF.

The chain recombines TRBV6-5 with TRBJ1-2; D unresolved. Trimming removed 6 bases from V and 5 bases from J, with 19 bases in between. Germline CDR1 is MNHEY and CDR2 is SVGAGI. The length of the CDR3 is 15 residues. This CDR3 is CASSAANRGPYGYTF. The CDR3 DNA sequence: TGTGCCAGCAGCGCGGCCAACCGAGGGCCTTATGGCTACACCTTC.

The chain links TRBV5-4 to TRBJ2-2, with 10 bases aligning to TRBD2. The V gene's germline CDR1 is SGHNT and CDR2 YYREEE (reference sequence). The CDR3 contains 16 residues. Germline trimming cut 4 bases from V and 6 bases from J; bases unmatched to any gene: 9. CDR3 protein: CASSQIRTSGAGELFF. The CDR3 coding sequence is TGTGCCAGCAGCCAGATCAGGACTAGCGGAGCCGGGGAGCTGTTTTTT.

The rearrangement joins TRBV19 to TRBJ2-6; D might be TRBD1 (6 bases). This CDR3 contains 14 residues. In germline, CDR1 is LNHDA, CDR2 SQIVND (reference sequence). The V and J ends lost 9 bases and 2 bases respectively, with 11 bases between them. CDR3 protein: CASLQGAGANVLTF. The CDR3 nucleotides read TGTGCCAGCCTACAGGGCGCTGGGGCCAACGTCCTGACTTTC.

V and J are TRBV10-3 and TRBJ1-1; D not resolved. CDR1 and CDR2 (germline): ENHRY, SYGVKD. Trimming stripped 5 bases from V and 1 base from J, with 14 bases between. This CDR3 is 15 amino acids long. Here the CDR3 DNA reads TGTGCCATCAGTCCCCGGGCAGAGGGGAACACTGAAGCTTTCTTT. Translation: CAISPRAEGNTEAFF.

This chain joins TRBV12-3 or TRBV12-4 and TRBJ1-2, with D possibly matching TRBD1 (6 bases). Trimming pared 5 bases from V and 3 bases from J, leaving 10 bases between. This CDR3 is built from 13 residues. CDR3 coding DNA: TGTGCCAGCAGTGTACAGGGCCACTATGGCTACACCTTC. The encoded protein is CASSVQGHYGYTF.

CDR3 residues: CASSLFSGSTTDTQYF. The DNA of the CDR3 is TGTGCCAGCAGCTTATTTAGCGGGAGTACGACAGATACGCAGTATTTT. V gene TRBV7-2 combines with J gene TRBJ2-3; 9 bases align to TRBD2. Germline V gene data show CDR1 as SGHTA and CDR2 as FQGNSA. This CDR3 is built from 16 residues. The J segment lost 3 bases and the V segment lost 2 bases, leaving 6 bases of the junction unmatched.

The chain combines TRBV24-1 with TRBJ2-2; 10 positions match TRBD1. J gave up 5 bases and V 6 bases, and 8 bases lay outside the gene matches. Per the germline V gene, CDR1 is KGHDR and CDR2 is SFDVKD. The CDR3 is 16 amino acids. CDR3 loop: CATSSLGQGGTGELFF. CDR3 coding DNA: TGTGCCACCAGTTCCCTCGGACAGGGGGGGACCGGGGAGCTGTTTTTT.

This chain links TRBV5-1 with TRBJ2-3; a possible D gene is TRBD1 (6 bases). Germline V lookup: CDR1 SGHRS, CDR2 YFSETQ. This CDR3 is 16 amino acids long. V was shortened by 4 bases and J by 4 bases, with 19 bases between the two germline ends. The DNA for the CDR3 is TGCGCCAGCAGCCCAGATACTACAGGGCACTCAGATACGCAGTATTTT. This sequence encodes CASSPDTTGHSDTQYF.